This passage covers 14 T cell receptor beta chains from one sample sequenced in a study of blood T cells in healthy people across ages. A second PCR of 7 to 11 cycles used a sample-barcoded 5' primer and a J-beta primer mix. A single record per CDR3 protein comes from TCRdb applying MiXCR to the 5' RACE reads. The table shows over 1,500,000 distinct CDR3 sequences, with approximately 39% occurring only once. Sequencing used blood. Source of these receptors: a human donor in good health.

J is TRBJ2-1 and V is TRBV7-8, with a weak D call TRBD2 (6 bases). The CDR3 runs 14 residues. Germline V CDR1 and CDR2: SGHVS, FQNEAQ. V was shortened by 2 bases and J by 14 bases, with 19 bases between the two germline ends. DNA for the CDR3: TGTGCCAGCAGCTTATCCCAACGGGGGAACCGGGAGTTCTTC. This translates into CASSLSQRGNREFF.

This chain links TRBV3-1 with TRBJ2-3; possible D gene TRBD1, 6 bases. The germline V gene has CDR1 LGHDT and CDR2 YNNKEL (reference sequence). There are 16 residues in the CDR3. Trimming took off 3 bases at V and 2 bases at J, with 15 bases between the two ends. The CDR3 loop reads CASSQRTAANTDTQYF. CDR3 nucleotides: TGTGCCAGCAGCCAGAGGACAGCCGCTAACACAGATACGCAGTATTTT.

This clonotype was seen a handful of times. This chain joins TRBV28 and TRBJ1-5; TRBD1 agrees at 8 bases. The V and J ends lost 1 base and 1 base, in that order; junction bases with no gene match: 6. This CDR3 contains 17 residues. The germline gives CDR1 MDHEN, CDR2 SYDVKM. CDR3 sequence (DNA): TGTGCCAGCAGTTTATTTACAGGGGGAACCAGCAATCAGCCCCAGCATTTT. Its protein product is CASSLFTGGTSNQPQHF.

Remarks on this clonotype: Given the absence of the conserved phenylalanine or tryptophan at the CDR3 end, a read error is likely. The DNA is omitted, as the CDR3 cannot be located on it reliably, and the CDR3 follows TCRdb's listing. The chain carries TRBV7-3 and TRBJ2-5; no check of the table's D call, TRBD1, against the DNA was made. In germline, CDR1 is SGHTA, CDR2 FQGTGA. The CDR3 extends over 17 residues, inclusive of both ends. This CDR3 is CASSKQGELGYGNTFGS.

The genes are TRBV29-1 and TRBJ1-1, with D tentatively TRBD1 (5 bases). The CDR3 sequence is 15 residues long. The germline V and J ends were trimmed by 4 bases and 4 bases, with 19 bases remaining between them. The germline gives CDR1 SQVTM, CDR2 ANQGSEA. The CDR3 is CSVGTGSMVGTEAFF. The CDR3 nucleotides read TGCAGCGTTGGAACAGGTAGTATGGTAGGCACTGAAGCTTTCTTT.

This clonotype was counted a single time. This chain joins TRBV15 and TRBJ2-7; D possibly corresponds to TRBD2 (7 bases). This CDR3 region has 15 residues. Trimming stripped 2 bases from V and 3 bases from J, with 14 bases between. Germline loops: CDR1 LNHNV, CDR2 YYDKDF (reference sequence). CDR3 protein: CATSRQKGGIYEQYF. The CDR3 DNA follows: TGTGCCACCAGCAGACAGAAGGGGGGGATCTACGAGCAGTACTTC.

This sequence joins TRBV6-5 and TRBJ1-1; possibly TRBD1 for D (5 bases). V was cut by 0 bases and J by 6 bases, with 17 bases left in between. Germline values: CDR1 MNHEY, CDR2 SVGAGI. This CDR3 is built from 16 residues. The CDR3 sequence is CASSYSGATGGAEAFF. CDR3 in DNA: TGTGCCAGCAGTTACTCAGGGGCCACGGGAGGTGCTGAAGCTTTCTTT.

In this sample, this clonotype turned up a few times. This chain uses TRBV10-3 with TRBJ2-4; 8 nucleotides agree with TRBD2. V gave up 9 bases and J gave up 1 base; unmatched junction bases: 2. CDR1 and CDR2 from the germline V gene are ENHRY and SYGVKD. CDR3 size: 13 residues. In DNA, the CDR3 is TGTGCCATAGCGGGGGCCGCCAAAAACATTCAGTACTTC. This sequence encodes CAIAGAAKNIQYF.

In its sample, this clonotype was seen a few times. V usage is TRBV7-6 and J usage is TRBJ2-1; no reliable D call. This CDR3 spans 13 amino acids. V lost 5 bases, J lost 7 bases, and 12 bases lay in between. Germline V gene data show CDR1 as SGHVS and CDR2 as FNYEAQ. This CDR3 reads CASSPHVPNEQFF. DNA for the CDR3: TGTGCCAGCAGCCCCCATGTCCCTAATGAGCAGTTCTTC.

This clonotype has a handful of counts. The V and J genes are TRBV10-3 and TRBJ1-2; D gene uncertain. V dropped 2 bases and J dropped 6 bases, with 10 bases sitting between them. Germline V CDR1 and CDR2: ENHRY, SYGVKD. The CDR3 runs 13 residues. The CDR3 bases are TGTGCCATCAGTGAGGTGGATACCCATGGCTACACCTTC. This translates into CAISEVDTHGYTF.

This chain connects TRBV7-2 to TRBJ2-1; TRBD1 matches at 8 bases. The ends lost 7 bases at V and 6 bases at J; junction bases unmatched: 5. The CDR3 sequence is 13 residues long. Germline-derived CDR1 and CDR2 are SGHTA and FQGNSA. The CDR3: CASTFDRGNEQFF. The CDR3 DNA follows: TGTGCCAGCACCTTCGACAGGGGCAATGAGCAGTTCTTC.

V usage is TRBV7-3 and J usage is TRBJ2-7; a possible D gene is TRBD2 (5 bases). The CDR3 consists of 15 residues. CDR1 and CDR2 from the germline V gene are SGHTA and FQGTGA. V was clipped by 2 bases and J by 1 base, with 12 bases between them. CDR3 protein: CASSLLPRRSYEQYF. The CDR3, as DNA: TGTGCCAGCAGCTTACTGCCAAGGAGGTCCTACGAGCAGTACTTC.

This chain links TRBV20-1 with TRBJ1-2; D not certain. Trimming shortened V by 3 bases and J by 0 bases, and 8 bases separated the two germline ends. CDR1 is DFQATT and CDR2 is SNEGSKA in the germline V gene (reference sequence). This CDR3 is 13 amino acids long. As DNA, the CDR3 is TGCAGTGCTAGGGATGTTACTAACTATGGCTACACCTTC. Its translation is CSARDVTNYGYTF.

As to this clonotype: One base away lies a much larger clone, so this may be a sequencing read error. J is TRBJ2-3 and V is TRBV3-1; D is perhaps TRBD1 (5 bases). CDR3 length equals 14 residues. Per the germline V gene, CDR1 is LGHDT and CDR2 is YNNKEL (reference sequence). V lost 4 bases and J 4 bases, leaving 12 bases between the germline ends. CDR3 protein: CASSPRQSADTQYF. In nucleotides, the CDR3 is TGTGCCAGCAGCCCCCGACAGAGCGCAGATACGCAGTATTTT.